Listed below are T cell receptor beta chains from one sample, sequenced in a study of control samples from healthy donors and cancer patients. TCRdb keeps only in-frame clones here, not all; method: immunoSEQ multiplex PCR. The table lists some 95,000 clones, 80% to 95% of them singletons, with 2.5% to 3.5% in the top ten. Sequencing was done on a sample of blood. Receptors originate from a human donor in good health. The donor label of this sample is uncertain. CDR3s include the opening cysteine and the closing phenylalanine or tryptophan. The D gene is left open where the match is weak.

v_call: TRBV19; d_call: .; j_call: TRBJ1-5; cdr3_length: 17; cdr3_nt: TGTGCCAGTAGTATAGGTTCAGGGTCGACGGGGTATCAGCCCCAGCATTTT; cdr3_aa: CASSIGSGSTGYQPQHF
v_call: TRBV4-2; d_call: .; j_call: TRBJ1-5; cdr3_length: 19; cdr3_nt: TGTGCCAGCAGCCAAGATCCCACGGTAGGAGCAGATAGCAATCAGCCCCAGCATTTT; cdr3_aa: CASSQDPTVGADSNQPQHF
v_call: TRBV18; d_call: .; j_call: TRBJ1-2; cdr3_length: 15; cdr3_nt: TGTGCCAGCTCAGAACAGGCCTCGGGGCACTATGGCTACACCTTC; cdr3_aa: CASSEQASGHYGYTF
v_call: TRBV7-8; d_call: TRBD1; j_call: TRBJ1-1; cdr3_length: 18; cdr3_nt: TGTGCCAGCAGCAACCGACAGGGGAAAAAGAAGAGGGGCACTGAAGCTTTCTTT; cdr3_aa: CASSNRQGKKKRGTEAFF
v_call: TRBV6-2/TRBV6-3; d_call: .; j_call: TRBJ2-1; cdr3_length: 16; cdr3_nt: TGTGCCAGCAGTTACGTAGGGGGGAGCCTTCACAATGAGCAGTTCTTC; cdr3_aa: CASSYVGGSLHNEQFF
v_call: TRBV18; d_call: .; j_call: TRBJ1-1; cdr3_length: 12; cdr3_nt: TGTGCCAGCTCAGGTGGACCGTTAGAAGCTTTCTTT; cdr3_aa: CASSGGPLEAFF
v_call: TRBV7-9; d_call: .; j_call: TRBJ1-1; cdr3_length: 13; cdr3_nt: TGTGCCACCGGAGGGATCGCGGGCACTGAAGCTTTCTTT; cdr3_aa: CATGGIAGTEAFF
v_call: TRBV6-5; d_call: .; j_call: TRBJ2-7; cdr3_length: 14; cdr3_nt: TGTGCCAGCAAGGTAGCTAGTCTCTCCTACGAGCAGTACTTC; cdr3_aa: CASKVASLSYEQYF
v_call: TRBV24-1; d_call: .; j_call: TRBJ2-7; cdr3_length: 13; cdr3_nt: TGTGCCACCAGAGACGGACATAACTACGAGCAGTACTTC; cdr3_aa: CATRDGHNYEQYF
v_call: TRBV11-2; d_call: .; j_call: TRBJ1-6; cdr3_length: 19; cdr3_nt: TGTGCCAGCGCAGTGGGCCAAATTCCCATTGGTCCGAATCGTTCACCCCTCCACTTT; cdr3_aa: CASAVGQIPIGPNRSPLHF
v_call: TRBV28; d_call: .; j_call: TRBJ1-2; cdr3_length: 17; cdr3_nt: TGTGCCAGCAGTTTAGCTCGTGCGCAGGGGTTTATCTATGGCTACACCTTC; cdr3_aa: CASSLARAQGFIYGYTF
v_call: TRBV7-3; d_call: .; j_call: TRBJ1-1; cdr3_length: 15; cdr3_nt: TGTGCCAGCAGCCTACAGGGTACGATGAACACTGAAGCTTTCTTT; cdr3_aa: CASSLQGTMNTEAFF
v_call: TRBV6-1; d_call: TRBD2; j_call: TRBJ2-5; cdr3_length: 18; cdr3_nt: TGTGCCAGCAGTGAATACTCCACGAGACTAGCGGGGCAAGAGACCCAGTACTTC; cdr3_aa: CASSEYSTRLAGQETQYF
v_call: TRBV19; d_call: .; j_call: TRBJ1-1; cdr3_length: 14; cdr3_nt: TGTGCCAGTACGAAGAATAGCCCTGCGGCTGAAGCTTTCTTT; cdr3_aa: CASTKNSPAAEAFF
v_call: TRBV6-5; d_call: .; j_call: TRBJ1-1; cdr3_length: 15; cdr3_nt: TGTGCCAGCAAGGATTCGGGGGAAATACGCACTGAAGCTTTCTTT; cdr3_aa: CASKDSGEIRTEAFF
v_call: TRBV30; d_call: .; j_call: TRBJ2-7; cdr3_length: 12; cdr3_nt: TGTGCCTGGAGTGCCGCCGGCTACGAGCAGTACTTC; cdr3_aa: CAWSAAGYEQYF
v_call: TRBV12-3/TRBV12-4; d_call: .; j_call: TRBJ1-5; cdr3_length: 13; cdr3_nt: TGTGCCAGCAGTTTCCGGACGCTCCAGCCCCAGCATTTT; cdr3_aa: CASSFRTLQPQHF
v_call: TRBV7-8; d_call: .; j_call: TRBJ1-6; cdr3_length: 17; cdr3_nt: TGTGCCAGCAGCTCCCAGGGTAGGAGCTCCTATAATTCACCCCTCCACTTT; cdr3_aa: CASSSQGRSSYNSPLHF
v_call: TRBV5-4; d_call: TRBD1; j_call: TRBJ1-1; cdr3_length: 13; cdr3_nt: TGTGCCAGCAGCCCGACAGGGGACACTGAAGCTTTCTTT; cdr3_aa: CASSPTGDTEAFF
v_call: TRBV6-6; d_call: TRBD1; j_call: TRBJ1-4; cdr3_length: 11; cdr3_nt: TGTGCCAGCACCACAGGGGTTCAGATGTTTTTT; cdr3_aa: CASTTGVQMFF
v_call: TRBV14; d_call: .; j_call: TRBJ2-5; cdr3_length: 16; cdr3_nt: TGTGCCAGCAGCCGCCGGGACAACCCGTACCAAGAGACCCAGTACTTC; cdr3_aa: CASSRRDNPYQETQYF
v_call: TRBV6-5; d_call: .; j_call: TRBJ1-2; cdr3_length: 14; cdr3_nt: TGTGCCAGCGGCCTGGGGGTGCCTACCTATGGCTACACCTTC; cdr3_aa: CASGLGVPTYGYTF
v_call: TRBV2; d_call: .; j_call: TRBJ1-6; cdr3_length: 14; cdr3_nt: TGTGCCAGCAACACAGACTCTTATAATTCACCCCTCCACTTT; cdr3_aa: CASNTDSYNSPLHF
v_call: TRBV2; d_call: TRBD1; j_call: TRBJ1-5; cdr3_length: 15; cdr3_nt: TGTGCCAGCAGTGGAGGACAGGGGGCTGGTCAGCCCCAGCATTTT; cdr3_aa: CASSGGQGAGQPQHF
v_call: TRBV2; d_call: TRBD1; j_call: TRBJ1-1; cdr3_length: 13; cdr3_nt: TGTGCCAGCAGAACCACAGGGGACACTGAAGCTTTCTTT; cdr3_aa: CASRTTGDTEAFF
v_call: TRBV11-2; d_call: TRBD1; j_call: TRBJ1-6; cdr3_length: 15; cdr3_nt: TGTGCCAGCAGCTTAGATGGAGGACAGGGCTCACCCCTCCACTTT; cdr3_aa: CASSLDGGQGSPLHF
v_call: TRBV11-2; d_call: .; j_call: TRBJ1-6; cdr3_length: 13; cdr3_nt: TGTGCCAGCAGCTTGGAGAGGGATTCACCCCTCCACTTT; cdr3_aa: CASSLERDSPLHF
v_call: TRBV5-4; d_call: TRBD1; j_call: TRBJ1-3; cdr3_length: 15; cdr3_nt: TGTGCCAGCAGCACGACAGGGGTTTCTGGAAACACCATATATTTT; cdr3_aa: CASSTTGVSGNTIYF
v_call: TRBV7-2; d_call: .; j_call: TRBJ1-2; cdr3_length: 12; cdr3_nt: TGTGCCAGCAGCAGGGACGTCTATGGCTACACCTTC; cdr3_aa: CASSRDVYGYTF
v_call: TRBV7-6; d_call: .; j_call: TRBJ2-3; cdr3_length: 14; cdr3_nt: TGTGCCAGCAGCTTAGCGGCGGGGTTAGATACGCAGTATTTT; cdr3_aa: CASSLAAGLDTQYF
v_call: TRBV12-3/TRBV12-4; d_call: .; j_call: TRBJ1-1; cdr3_length: 12; cdr3_nt: TGTGCCAGCAGTTTACAGGTCCCCGAAGCTTTCTTT; cdr3_aa: CASSLQVPEAFF
v_call: TRBV6-6; d_call: .; j_call: TRBJ1-2; cdr3_length: 13; cdr3_nt: TGTGCCAGCAGTCCCGACACTAACTATGGCTACACCTTC; cdr3_aa: CASSPDTNYGYTF